Presented here are 22 T cell receptor beta chains from one specimen sequenced in a study of T cell responses to AZD1222 COVID-19 vaccine. Clones were sequenced by immunoSEQ multiplex PCR, and TCRdb holds only the in-frame ones, with some missing. The table has about 270,000 clones, 94% seen once. Sequences were derived from peripheral blood, sampled 28 days after the second AZD1222 dose. These receptors were taken from an adult who received the AZD1222 COVID-19 vaccine.

The chain carries TRBV11-2 and TRBJ2-1, with D hard to call. The V and J ends lost 1 base and 9 bases respectively, with 13 bases between them. Germline loops: CDR1 SGHAT, CDR2 FQNNGV. The CDR3 is made up of 14 amino acids. The CDR3 DNA sequence: TGTGCCAGCAGCTTAGGGGCAGGATATCGTGAGCAGTTCTTC. The encoded protein is CASSLGAGYREQFF.

The count of this clone is one. The chain combines TRBV5-6 with TRBJ1-2, with no clear D. The V end was cut by 0 bases, the J end by 5 bases, with 11 bases between. Germline V gene sequence: CDR1 SGHDT, CDR2 YYEEEE. The CDR3 consists of 14 residues. The CDR3 loop is CASSLVSPEYGYTF. CDR3 DNA sequence: TGTGCCAGCAGCTTGGTCAGCCCCGAGTATGGCTACACCTTC.

The chain couples TRBV3-1 (or the pseudogene TRBV3-2) to TRBJ2-7; TRBD1 might be the D (6 bases). The CDR3 length is 15 residues. Germline loops: CDR1 LGHDT, CDR2 YNNKEL (reference sequence). V lost 2 bases and J 6 bases, leaving 17 bases between the germline ends. The CDR3 here is CASSQNRVKSGEQYF. As DNA, the CDR3 is TGTGCCAGCAGCCAAAACAGGGTAAAGAGTGGCGAGCAGTACTTC.

The chain combines TRBV12-3 or TRBV12-4 with TRBJ1-2; 8 bases map to TRBD1. The CDR3 consists of 13 residues. Trimming cost V 10 bases and J 0 bases; bases outside gene matches: 4. The CDR3 here is CANGQGPNYGYTF. Written as DNA, the CDR3 is TGTGCCAACGGACAGGGCCCTAACTATGGCTACACCTTC.

This chain uses TRBV9 with TRBJ2-6; 7 bases agree with TRBD1. Unmatched junction bases numbered 5, after V lost 2 bases and J lost 0 bases. In germline, CDR1 is SGDLS, CDR2 YYNGEE. The CDR3 is 17 residues long. The CDR3 region has the DNA TGTGCCAGCAGCGTTGGGACAGCTCTCTCTGGGGCCAACGTCCTGACTTTC. This sequence encodes CASSVGTALSGANVLTF. Supplemented by reference TRBV9 and TRBJ2-6, the full variable domain reads DSGVTQTPKHLITATGQRVTLRCSPRSGDLSVYWYQQSLDQGLQFLIQYYNGEERAKGNILERFSAQQFPDLHSELNLSSLELGDSALYFCASSVGTALSGANVLTFGAGSRLTVL.

This clone was observed a single time. The rearrangement joins TRBV28 to TRBJ2-1, with D unclear. V was pared by 3 bases and J by 9 bases, with 9 bases between. Germline CDR1 reads MDHEN; CDR2 reads SYDVKM. This CDR3 has 12 amino acids. CDR3 residues: CASSLLDTEQFF. The CDR3 DNA follows: TGTGCCAGCAGTTTGTTGGATACTGAGCAGTTCTTC. Full variable domain (rest looked up from reference TRBV28 and TRBJ2-1): DVKVTQSSRYLVKRTGEKVFLECVQDMDHENMFWYRQDPGLGLRLIYFSYDVKMKEKGDIPEGYSVSREKKERFSLILESASTNQTSMYLCASSLLDTEQFFGPGTRLTVL.

The chain has TRBV28 and TRBJ1-5, with TRBD1 identical over 7 bases. The V gene end was trimmed by 7 bases and the J gene end by 9 bases; junction bases not matched to a gene: 27. The V gene's germline CDR1 is MDHEN and CDR2 SYDVKM. The CDR3 consists of 19 residues. The CDR3 DNA sequence: TGTGCCAGCACCGAAAACCCGACAGGGCCGATGTCATACTATCTGCCCCAGCATTTT. Amino acid sequence: CASTENPTGPMSYYLPQHF.

V is TRBV10-3 and J is TRBJ2-3; 8 positions agree with TRBD2. The CDR3 has 18 amino acids. In germline, CDR1 is ENHRY, CDR2 SYGVKD. J gave up 5 bases and V 0 bases, and 13 bases lay outside the gene matches. In DNA form, the CDR3 reads TGTGCCATCAGTGAGTCAAGGACGAGCGGGAGTCTTGAAGATACGCAGTATTTT. It translates to CAISESRTSGSLEDTQYF.

The chain couples TRBV29-1 to TRBJ1-2; D remains unclear. CDR3 length: 13 amino acids. Trimming took 0 bases from V and 4 from J, leaving 9 bases between them. Germline V gene data show CDR1 as SQVTM and CDR2 as ANQGSEA. The CDR3 DNA sequence: TGCAGCGTTGAAGATTCCCCAGTCTATGGCTACACCTTC. Encoded protein: CSVEDSPVYGYTF.

The J gene is TRBJ1-2, the V gene TRBV27; 7 positions match TRBD1. V was pared by 6 bases and J by 4 bases, with 8 bases of the junction left unmatched. CDR1 and CDR2 from the germline V gene are MNHEY and SMNVEV (reference sequence). The CDR3 is 14 residues long. CDR3 sequence (DNA): TGTGCCAGCAGCGCCGGGACAGCCCCCTATGGCTACACCTTC. Its translation is CASSAGTAPYGYTF.

The V gene is TRBV19, the J gene TRBJ2-2, with 7 nucleotides matching TRBD1. V lost 3 bases and J lost 7; bases outside the gene matches: 5. Germline V lookup: CDR1 LNHDA, CDR2 SQIVND (reference sequence). The CDR3 covers 14 residues. CDR3: CASSMTGHGGELFF. CDR3 nucleotide sequence: TGTGCCAGTAGTATGACAGGGCACGGCGGGGAGCTGTTTTTT.

The chain combines TRBV5-1 with TRBJ2-6; tentative D call: TRBD2 (6 bases). CDR1 is SGHRS, CDR2 YFSETQ, per germline. This CDR3 is 20 amino acids long. Trimming took 1 base from V and 0 from J, leaving 20 bases between them. In nucleotides, the CDR3 is TGCGCCAGCAGCTTGCGGTTTCGGGGGACTGCTCACTCTGGGGCCAACGTCCTGACTTTC. Translation gives CASSLRFRGTAHSGANVLTF.

V gene TRBV3-1 (or the pseudogene TRBV3-2) combines with J gene TRBJ1-3; D is uncertain. Trimming took off 4 bases at V and 1 base at J, with 5 bases between the two ends. The CDR3 length is 13 residues. Germline V gene sequence: CDR1 LGHDT, CDR2 YNNKEL (reference sequence). The CDR3, as DNA: TGTGCCAGCAGCCCCAGGTCTGGAAACACCATATATTTT. Translation gives CASSPRSGNTIYF.

V usage is TRBV27 and J usage is TRBJ1-1; D is unclear. Trimming took off 6 bases at V and 3 bases at J, with 5 bases between the two ends. The CDR3 is 11 residues long. From germline, CDR1 is MNHEY and CDR2 SMNVEV (reference sequence). CDR3 DNA sequence: TGTGCCAGCAGCGGGGACACTGAAGCTTTCTTT. It encodes CASSGDTEAFF.

The chain has TRBV7-9 and TRBJ1-6; D is possibly TRBD1 (5 bases). V lost 3 bases to trimming and J lost 6 bases, with 12 bases between them. The CDR3 consists of 15 residues. Germline V gene sequence: CDR1 SEHNR, CDR2 FQNEAQ (reference sequence). For the CDR3, the DNA is TGTGCCAGCAGCTTGGGGACCGGGGTTAATTCACCCCTCCACTTT. Protein: CASSLGTGVNSPLHF.

This chain connects TRBV29-1 to TRBJ2-4, with 7 bases identical to TRBD1. This CDR3 comprises 14 residues. Germline V lookup: CDR1 SQVTM, CDR2 ANQGSEA. Germline trimming cut 5 bases from V and 5 bases from J; bases unmatched to any gene: 9. This CDR3 is CSVSDREFENIQYF. In DNA, the CDR3 is TGCAGCGTTTCCGACAGGGAGTTCGAAAACATTCAGTACTTC. Combining the CDR3 with reference TRBV29-1 and TRBJ2-4 gives the whole variable domain SAVISQKPSRDICQRGTSLTIQCQVDSQVTMMFWYRQQPGQSLTLIATANQGSEATYESGFVIDKFPISRPNLTFSTLTVSNMSPEDSSIYLCSVSDREFENIQYFGAGTRLSVL.

CDR3 protein: CASSKTEGLAWQETQYF. For the CDR3, the DNA is TGTGCCAGCAGCAAAACGGAGGGATTGGCCTGGCAAGAGACCCAGTACTTC. The V gene is TRBV5-5, the J gene TRBJ2-5; perhaps TRBD2 as D (6 bases). The CDR3 sequence is 17 residues long. The V and J ends lost 4 bases and 2 bases respectively, with 21 bases between them. The germline V gene encodes CDR1 SGHKS and CDR2 YYEKEE (reference sequence).

The J gene is TRBJ1-1, the V gene TRBV2, with 9 bases aligning to TRBD1. The V segment lost 4 bases and the J segment 1 base; nucleotides outside the gene matches: 1. The CDR3 runs 14 residues. Looked up from germline, CDR1 is SNHLY and CDR2 is FYNNEI. CDR3 amino acids: CASSGGQGNTEAFF. In nucleotides, the CDR3 is TGTGCCAGCAGTGGGGGACAGGGGAACACTGAAGCTTTCTTT.

The chain couples TRBV28 to TRBJ1-6; D is undetermined. V lost 7 bases and J lost 14, with 18 bases in between. Germline loops: CDR1 MDHEN, CDR2 SYDVKM. The CDR3 covers 13 residues. The CDR3 DNA reads as TGTGCCAGCACCCAAATAAGGCCCTGGGCCCTCCACTTT. This gives the protein CASTQIRPWALHF.

CDR3 nucleotides: TGTGCCAGCAGCCCGGGGCAAATCGGACCCCTCCACTTT. Protein: CASSPGQIGPLHF. The chain couples TRBV6-5 to TRBJ1-6; D might be TRBD1 (5 bases). Trimming stripped 6 bases from V and 12 bases from J, with 15 bases between. Germline lookup yields CDR1 MNHEY and CDR2 SVGAGI. The CDR3 contains 13 residues.

This rearrangement joins TRBV28 to TRBJ1-1; the match to TRBD1 covers 7 bases. Germline loops: CDR1 MDHEN, CDR2 SYDVKM. The V segment lost 5 bases and the J segment 7 bases; nucleotides outside the gene matches: 13. This CDR3 region has 15 residues. The CDR3 DNA reads TGTGCCAGCAGTCTCCTCCCGGGACAGCATCTTGAAGCTTTCTTT. As protein: CASSLLPGQHLEAFF.

The chain is built from TRBV28 and TRBJ1-2; 10 bases agree with TRBD1. CDR1 and CDR2 (germline): MDHEN, SYDVKM. After removal of 4 bases from V and 8 bases from J, the junction contained 7 bases not matched to a gene. The CDR3 has 14 residues. The CDR3, as DNA: TGTGCCAGCAGTTCCGGGACAGGGGCTAGGGGCTACACCTTC. Amino acid sequence: CASSSGTGARGYTF.